This T cell receptor beta chain was found in a study of shared clonotypes between healthy human individuals. Study-wide background: CD4 naive and CD4 memory each took three plates per donor, while CD8 naive took two and CD8 memory one.

The germline V and J ends were trimmed by 5 bases and 1 base, with 12 bases remaining between them. The CDR3 is 15 residues long. Looked up from germline, CDR1 is SGHAT and CDR2 is FQNNGV. A CD45RA-negative memory subset and a CD45RA+ naive subset were separated from the CD4+ cells. About this clone: Its specificity is unknown.

General study results and limits: For naive CD4 cells, roughly 5% of clonotypes were shared across several donors.

TCRdb keeps only in-frame clones here, not all; method: immunoSEQ multiplex PCR. The sample records under 2.5 million clones, 80% to 95% being singletons. Sequencing was performed on naive CD4+ T cells from PBMCs. Specified subset: CD45RA+ positively selected. The chain is built from TRBV11-2 and TRBJ2-1; no firm D call. This TCR was sampled from a man in his late teens or twenties in good health. Some clones in this sample may be carry-over from other donors' samples. The CDR3 here is CASSPARASYNEQFF. CDR3 bases: TGTGCCAGCAGCCCCGCTAGGGCTTCCTACAATGAGCAGTTCTTC.